Shown below are 27 T cell receptor beta chains from a single sample sequenced in a study (dated by TCRdb to between 2014 and 2017). CD4+CD25+CD127-/low cells were isolated as Tregs. The library was obtained by 5' RACE. Sequencing was carried out with an Illumina MiSeq. TCRdb trimmed the raw reads at Q25, called clones with MiXCR and kept productive beta chains. Every distinct CDR3 protein forms one entry, paired with its most common genes and DNA. The sample yields under 9,500 distinct CDR3 sequences; about a third were counted once. Approximately 5.6% of the sample comes from the top ten. Source material: Tregs sorted from blood. The receptors were gathered from a female donor with breast cancer.

This clonotype is categorized as medium-sized. The chain links TRBV20-1 to TRBJ2-3; 10 bases are a match to TRBD2. This CDR3 region has 18 residues. In germline, CDR1 is DFQATT, CDR2 SNEGSKA (reference sequence). Trimming removed 0 bases from V and 6 bases from J; junction bases left unmatched: 15. The CDR3: CSARDYFGGSGRIDTQYF. The CDR3 region has the DNA TGCAGTGCTAGAGATTATTTTGGTGGTAGCGGGAGGATTGATACGCAGTATTTT.

The chain uses TRBV6-5 and TRBJ2-2; tentatively, D is TRBD1 (6 bases). Germline-derived CDR1 and CDR2 are MNHEY and SVGAGI. The CDR3 runs 13 residues. V was cut by 7 bases and J by 1 base, with 7 bases left in between. The CDR3 region is CASTGQNTGELFF. The CDR3 DNA sequence: TGTGCCAGCACGGGACAGAACACCGGGGAGCTGTTTTTT.

This clonotype was detected only a few times. This chain joins TRBV6-2 or TRBV6-3 and TRBJ2-7; D tentatively fits TRBD1 or TRBD2 (5 bases each). Germline assignment: CDR1 MNHEY and CDR2 SVGEGT. V lost 4 bases, J lost 2 bases, and 12 bases lay in between. The CDR3 loop spans 14 amino acids. This CDR3 is CASSSTRGAYEQYF. The CDR3 region has the DNA TGTGCCAGCAGTTCAACTAGGGGAGCCTACGAGCAGTACTTC.

The rearrangement joins TRBV5-1 to TRBJ2-3, with D unclear. Germline CDR1 and CDR2: SGHRS and YFSETQ. V lost 2 bases to trimming and J lost 2 bases, with 9 bases between them. The CDR3 contains 14 residues. CDR3 coding DNA: TGCGCCAGCAGCTTTGGCGGCTACACAGATACGCAGTATTTT. The encoded protein is CASSFGGYTDTQYF.

The table lists this clonotype with a few counts. J is TRBJ1-5 and V is TRBV20-1; D gene uncertain. Germline V gene sequence: CDR1 DFQATT, CDR2 SNEGSKA (reference sequence). The CDR3 sequence is 13 residues long. V lost 1 base and J lost 5, with 9 bases in between. The CDR3 loop reads CSARVKTHQPQHF. The CDR3 region has the DNA TGCAGTGCTAGAGTAAAAACCCATCAGCCCCAGCATTTT.

Of note for this clonotype: One base away lies a much larger clone, so this may be a sequencing read error. The chain links TRBV6-2 or TRBV6-3 to TRBJ2-5, with D possibly being TRBD1 or TRBD2 (5 bases each). CDR1 is MNHEY and CDR2 is SVGEGT in the germline V gene. The CDR3 is made up of 13 amino acids. The CDR3 DNA follows: TGTGCCAGCGGGAGAGACAGCCAAGAGACCAAGTACTTC. Protein product: CASGRDSQETKYF.

Details on this clonotype: The germline gene is not matched at one end of the junction; a read error may be the cause. The chain is built from TRBV18 and TRBJ2-3; TRBD1 agrees at 8 bases. The CDR3 is 18 amino acids. CDR1 is KGHSH, CDR2 LQKENI, per germline. The CDR3 bases are TGTGTCAGCTCACCAAAGAAGCGACCGGGACAGGCTACAGATACGCAGTATTTT. Translation: CVSSPKKRPGQATDTQYF.

CDR3 nucleotide sequence: TGTGCCAGCTCACCACCAGGGGCCTCCTACAATGAGCAGTTCTTC. Its protein is CASSPPGASYNEQFF. V gene TRBV18 combines with J gene TRBJ2-1; possibly TRBD1 for D (5 bases). The CDR3 consists of 15 residues. In germline, CDR1 is KGHSH, CDR2 LQKENI. Trimming took 0 bases from V and 0 from J, leaving 6 bases between them.

This clonotype is termed medium-sized. This chain uses TRBV4-3 with TRBJ2-6, with TRBD1 matching 9 bases. V lost 1 base to trimming and J lost 3 bases; unmatched junction nucleotides: 4. Germline V CDR1 and CDR2: LGHNA, YSLEER. The CDR3 extends over 17 amino acids. CDR3: CASSQGTGVGGANVLTF. The DNA for the CDR3 is TGCGCCAGCAGCCAAGGGACAGGGGTAGGTGGGGCCAACGTCCTGACTTTC.

By share, this clonotype counts as medium-sized. J is TRBJ1-1 and V is TRBV5-6, with D perhaps TRBD1 (6 bases). Germline V lookup: CDR1 SGHDT, CDR2 YYEEEE. The CDR3 loop spans 16 amino acids. V gave up 4 bases and J gave up 4 bases, with 20 bases separating them. The DNA for the CDR3 is TGTGCCAGCAGCGCCAACCTAAGACAGGCTACCACTGAAGCTTTCTTT. Translated: CASSANLRQATTEAFF.

V and J are TRBV15 and TRBJ2-1, with TRBD2 matching over 12 bases. Per the germline V gene, CDR1 is LNHNV and CDR2 is YYDKDF (reference sequence). Losses at the gene ends were 4 bases for V and 8 bases for J; bases not matched to a gene: 9. The CDR3 has 16 residues. In DNA, the CDR3 is TGTGCCACCAGCATCCCTAGCGGGGGGGCCGTCCATGAGCAGTTCTTC. It translates to CATSIPSGGAVHEQFF.

The chain has TRBV4-1 and TRBJ1-5; a possible D gene is TRBD1 (5 bases). Trimming removed 1 base at V and 4 bases at J, with 8 bases between. Germline-derived CDR1 and CDR2 are MGHRA and YSYEKL. CDR3 length: 14 residues. The CDR3 DNA follows: TGCGCCAGCAGCCAAGTGCCAGGGAATCAGCCCCAGCATTTT. Its protein is CASSQVPGNQPQHF.

By sample fraction, this clonotype is medium-sized (0.01 to 0.1%). This chain links TRBV29-1 with TRBJ2-2, with TRBD2 matching over 8 bases. The CDR3 is 15 residues long. CDR1 and CDR2 (germline): SQVTM, ANQGSEA. V shed 6 bases and J 7 bases; nucleotides not matched to a gene: 13. In nucleotides, the CDR3 is TGCAGCGTCCCAGGTAGCGGGAAGGTCGGCGGGGAGCTGTTTTTT. This sequence encodes CSVPGSGKVGGELFF.

This clonotype is medium-sized by share. The chain recombines TRBV20-1 with TRBJ2-3; D unresolved. With 0 bases removed from V and 2 bases from J, the gap between germline ends came to 9 bases. Germline V lookup: CDR1 DFQATT, CDR2 SNEGSKA (reference sequence). The CDR3 sequence is 14 residues long. The CDR3 loop is CSARDPGFTDTQYF. The CDR3 nucleotides read TGCAGTGCTAGAGATCCGGGCTTCACAGATACGCAGTATTTT.

By its share, this clonotype is medium-sized. The rearrangement uses TRBV20-1 and TRBJ2-1; no definite D call. This CDR3 region has 12 residues. V lost 7 bases to trimming and J lost 12 bases, with 19 bases between them. Germline V lookup: CDR1 DFQATT, CDR2 SNEGSKA (reference sequence). The CDR3 loop is CSVSDPTSWQFF. Here the CDR3 DNA reads TGCAGTGTGAGCGACCCGACCTCCTGGCAGTTCTTC.

In this sample, this clonotype turned up a few times. The chain couples TRBV11-2 to TRBJ2-3; 13 bases are a match to TRBD2. J gave up 14 bases and V 4 bases, and 3 bases lay outside the gene matches. The germline V gene has CDR1 SGHAT and CDR2 FQNNGV. The CDR3 is 12 amino acids. The CDR3 DNA reads as TGTGCCAGCAGCTCGACTAGCGGGAGGTCGTATTTT. It translates to CASSSTSGRSYF.

The chain recombines TRBV20-1 with TRBJ2-5; 7 bases are a match to TRBD1. Germline V gene data show CDR1 as DFQATT and CDR2 as SNEGSKA (reference sequence). The CDR3 length is 13 residues. The ends lost 7 bases at V and 1 base at J; junction bases unmatched: 6. CDR3 in DNA: TGCAGTGGGTCGGGACAGATCCAAGAGACCCAGTACTTC. Translated, it gives CSGSGQIQETQYF.

By sample fraction, this clonotype is medium-sized. V usage is TRBV2 and J usage is TRBJ2-7, with 7 bases fitting TRBD1. The CDR3 is 12 residues long. The germline gives CDR1 SNHLY, CDR2 FYNNEI. J gave up 6 bases and V 5 bases, and 4 bases lay outside the gene matches. In DNA, the CDR3 is TGTGCCAGCAGTAGGGACAGATCCGAGCAGTACTTC. It is translated as CASSRDRSEQYF.

Relative to its sample, this clonotype is medium-sized. The rearrangement links TRBV6-6 to TRBJ2-4, with 13 bases lining up with TRBD2. Germline lookup yields CDR1 MNHNY and CDR2 SVGAGI (reference sequence). The length of the CDR3 is 19 residues. After removal of 0 bases from V and 7 bases from J, the junction contained 12 bases not matched to a gene. The CDR3 here is CASSYSKGTSGIRRNIQYF. In DNA form, the CDR3 reads TGTGCCAGCAGTTACTCGAAAGGGACTAGCGGGATCAGGAGGAACATTCAGTACTTC.

This clonotype was detected once. The chain couples TRBV30 to TRBJ2-1, with 13 positions matching TRBD2. Germline V gene data show CDR1 as GTSNPN and CDR2 as SVGIG (reference sequence). Trimming took 3 bases from V and 5 from J; bases not matched to a gene: 1. The CDR3 sequence is 14 residues long. CDR3 sequence reads: CAWRLAGGNNEQFF. The CDR3, as DNA: TGTGCCTGGAGACTAGCGGGAGGGAACAATGAGCAGTTCTTC.

In the case of this clonotype: This may stem from a read error, because a much larger clone lies one nucleotide away. The chain links TRBV4-1 to TRBJ2-1, with TRBD2 identical over 8 bases. Per the germline V gene, CDR1 is MGHRA and CDR2 is YSYEKL. The CDR3 covers 17 residues. CDR3 amino acids: CANSQGSGSVSYNEQFF. In nucleotides, the CDR3 is TGCGCCAACAGCCAAGGAAGCGGGAGTGTGTCTTACAATGAGCAGTTCTTC.

There are a few counts of this clonotype. This chain connects TRBV6-2 or TRBV6-3 to TRBJ1-5; D is unclear. CDR1 MNHEY and CDR2 SVGEGT come from the germline V gene. The CDR3 extends over 13 amino acids. The ends were cut back, 8 bases at V and 5 bases at J, with 13 bases in the middle. The CDR3 loop reads CASSLTRDQPQHF. In nucleotides, the CDR3 is TGTGCCAGCTCACTCACACGGGATCAGCCCCAGCATTTT.

This clonotype came up once. The chain couples TRBV30 to TRBJ2-3; D perhaps matches TRBD1 (7 bases). Germline CDR1 GTSNPN, CDR2 SVGIG (reference sequence). The V gene lost 3 bases and the J gene lost 2 bases, with 24 bases spanning the gap. This CDR3 has 18 residues. The CDR3 coding sequence is TGTGCCTGGAGCGCGGGGCGGGGACAGCTACCAAACACAGATACGCAGTATTTT. It codes for CAWSAGRGQLPNTDTQYF.

This clonotype rates as medium-sized. The rearrangement links TRBV3-1 to TRBJ2-4; D possibly corresponds to TRBD2 (6 bases). V lost 2 bases, J lost 2 bases, and 13 bases lay in between. CDR1 and CDR2 (germline): LGHDT, YNNKEL (reference sequence). This CDR3 has 16 amino acids. The CDR3 reads CASSQLDGRSKNIQYF. In nucleotides, the CDR3 is TGTGCCAGCAGCCAACTTGATGGGAGGTCCAAAAACATTCAGTACTTC. Complete variable domain (other parts from reference TRBV3-1 and TRBJ2-4): DTAVSQTPKYLVTQMGNDKSIKCEQNLGHDTMYWYKQDSKKFLKIMFSYNNKELIINETVPNRFSPKSPDKAHLNLHINSLELGDSAVYFCASSQLDGRSKNIQYFGAGTRLSVL.

By sample share, this clonotype is medium-sized. The rearrangement links TRBV10-3 to TRBJ2-1; 7 bases map to TRBD2. V dropped 4 bases and J dropped 4; count of bases not matched to a gene: 10. This CDR3 spans 16 amino acids. Per the germline V gene, CDR1 is ENHRY and CDR2 is SYGVKD. CDR3 bases: TGTGCCATCAGTGTCGGGGCGGGAGTTGGGTACAATGAGCAGTTCTTC. This gives the protein CAISVGAGVGYNEQFF.

By share of the sample, this clonotype is medium-sized. The V and J genes are TRBV4-3 and TRBJ2-7; D perhaps matches TRBD1 (6 bases). V lost 2 bases and J lost 1, with 15 bases in between. From germline, CDR1 is LGHNA and CDR2 YSLEER. This CDR3 is 16 amino acids long. CDR3 DNA: TGCGCCAGCAGCCAAATGATTCACAGGGATTCCTACGAGCAGTACGTC. Its translation: CASSQMIHRDSYEQYV.

This clonotype was seen a handful of times. The V gene is TRBV6-6, the J gene TRBJ1-2; the D gene is possibly TRBD1 (5 bases). Deletions cut 5 bases from V and 4 bases from J, with 8 bases between. Germline-derived CDR1 and CDR2 are MNHNY and SVGAGI (reference sequence). CDR3 size: 12 residues. The CDR3 region has the DNA TGTGCCAGCAGTCTCGGGACCTATGGCTACACCTTC. This encodes CASSLGTYGYTF.